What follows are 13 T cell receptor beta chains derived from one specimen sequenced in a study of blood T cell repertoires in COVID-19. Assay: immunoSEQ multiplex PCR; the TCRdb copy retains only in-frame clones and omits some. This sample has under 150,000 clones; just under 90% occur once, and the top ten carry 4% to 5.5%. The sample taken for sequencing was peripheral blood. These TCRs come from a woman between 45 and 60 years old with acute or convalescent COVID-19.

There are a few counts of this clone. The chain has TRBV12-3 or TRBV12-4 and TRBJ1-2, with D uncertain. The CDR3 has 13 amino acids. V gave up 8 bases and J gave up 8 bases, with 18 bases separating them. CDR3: CASREHELRGYTF. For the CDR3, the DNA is TGTGCCAGCCGGGAGCACGAATTGCGCGGCTACACCTTC.

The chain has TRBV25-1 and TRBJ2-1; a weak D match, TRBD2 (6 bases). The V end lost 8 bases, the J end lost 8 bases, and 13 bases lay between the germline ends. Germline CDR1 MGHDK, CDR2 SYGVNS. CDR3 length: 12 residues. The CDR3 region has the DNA TGTGCCAGCGTCGGGACTGACGATGAGCAGTTCTTC. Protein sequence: CASVGTDDEQFF.

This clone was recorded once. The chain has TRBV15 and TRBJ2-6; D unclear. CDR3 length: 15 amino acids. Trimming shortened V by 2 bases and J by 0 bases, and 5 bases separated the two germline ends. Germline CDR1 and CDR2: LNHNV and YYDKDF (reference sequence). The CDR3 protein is CATSRQISGANVLTF. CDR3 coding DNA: TGTGCCACCAGCAGACAGATCTCTGGGGCCAACGTCCTGACTTTC.

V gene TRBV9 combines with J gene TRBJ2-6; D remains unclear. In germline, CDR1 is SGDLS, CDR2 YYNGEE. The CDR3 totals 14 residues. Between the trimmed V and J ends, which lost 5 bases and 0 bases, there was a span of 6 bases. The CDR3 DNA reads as TGTGCCAGCAGTCGTAGCTCTGGGGCCAACGTCCTGACTTTC. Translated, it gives CASSRSSGANVLTF.

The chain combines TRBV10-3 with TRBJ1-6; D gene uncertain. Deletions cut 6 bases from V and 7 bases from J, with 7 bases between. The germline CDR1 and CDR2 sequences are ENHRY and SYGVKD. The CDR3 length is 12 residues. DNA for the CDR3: TGTGCCATCAGGAGAGAAAATTCACCCCTCCACTTT. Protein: CAIRRENSPLHF.

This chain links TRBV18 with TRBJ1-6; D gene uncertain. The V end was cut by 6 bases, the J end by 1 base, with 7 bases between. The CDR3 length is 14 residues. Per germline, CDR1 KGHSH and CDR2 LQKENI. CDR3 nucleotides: TGTGCCAGCTCCCAACTGTCCTATAATTCACCCCTCCACTTT. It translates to CASSQLSYNSPLHF.

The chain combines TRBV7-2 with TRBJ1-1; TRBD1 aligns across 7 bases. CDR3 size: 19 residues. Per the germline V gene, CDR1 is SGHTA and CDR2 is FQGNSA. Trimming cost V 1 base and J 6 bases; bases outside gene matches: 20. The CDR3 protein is CASSLEGASAGGLRSEAFF. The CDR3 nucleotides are TGTGCCAGCAGCTTAGAGGGGGCTTCGGCCGGGGGCCTTAGGTCTGAAGCTTTCTTT.

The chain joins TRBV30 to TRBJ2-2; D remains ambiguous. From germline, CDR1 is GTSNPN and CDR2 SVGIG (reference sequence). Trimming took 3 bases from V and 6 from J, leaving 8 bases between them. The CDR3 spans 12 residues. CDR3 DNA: TGTGCCTGGAGATCCACTTCCGGGGAGCTGTTTTTT. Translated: CAWRSTSGELFF.

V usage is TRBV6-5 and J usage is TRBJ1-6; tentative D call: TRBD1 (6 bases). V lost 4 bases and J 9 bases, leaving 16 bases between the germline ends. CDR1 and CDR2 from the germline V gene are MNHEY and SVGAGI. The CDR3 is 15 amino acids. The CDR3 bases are TGTGCCAGCAGTTTCGAGAACAGGGAATCTTCACCCCTCCACTTT. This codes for CASSFENRESSPLHF.

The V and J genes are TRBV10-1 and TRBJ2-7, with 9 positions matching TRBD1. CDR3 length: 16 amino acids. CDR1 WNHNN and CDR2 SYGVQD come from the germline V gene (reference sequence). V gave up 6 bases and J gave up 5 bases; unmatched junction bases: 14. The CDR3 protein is CASSLFLGQGIDEQYF. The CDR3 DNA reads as TGCGCCAGCAGCCTCTTCCTAGGACAGGGGATCGACGAGCAGTACTTC.

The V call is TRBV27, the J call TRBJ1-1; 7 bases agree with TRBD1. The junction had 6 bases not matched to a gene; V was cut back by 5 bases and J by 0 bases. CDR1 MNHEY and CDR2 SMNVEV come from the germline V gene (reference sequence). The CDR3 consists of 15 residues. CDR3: CASSRQGNMNTEAFF. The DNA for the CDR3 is TGTGCCAGCAGTCGACAGGGAAATATGAACACTGAAGCTTTCTTT.

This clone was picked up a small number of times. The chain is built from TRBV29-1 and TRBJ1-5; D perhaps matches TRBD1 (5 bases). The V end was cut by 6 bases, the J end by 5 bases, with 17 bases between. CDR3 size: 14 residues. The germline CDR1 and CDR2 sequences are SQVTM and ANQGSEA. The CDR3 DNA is TGCAGCGTCGAAAGGTCGGGGGTCGATCAGCCCCAGCATTTT. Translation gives CSVERSGVDQPQHF.

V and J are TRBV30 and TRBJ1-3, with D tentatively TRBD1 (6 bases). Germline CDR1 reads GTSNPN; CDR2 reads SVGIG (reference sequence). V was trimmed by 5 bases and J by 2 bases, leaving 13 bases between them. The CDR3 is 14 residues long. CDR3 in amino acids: CAWQTGYTGNTIYF. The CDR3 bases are TGTGCCTGGCAAACAGGGTACACTGGAAACACCATATATTTT.